This T cell receptor (beta chain) was profiled in a study of blood T cell repertoires in COVID-19. Whole-study context: From the United States, Italy and Spain came samples of acute and convalescent COVID-19. T cells, B-cell-depleted T cells, or PBMCs supplied cDNA or gDNA.

V lost 4 bases and J lost 0, with 16 bases in between. CDR3 length: 17 amino acids. Germline assignment: CDR1 MDHEN and CDR2 SYDVKM. Original analysis: Nucleated cell counts were estimated from reference gene primer amplification. Measured with immunoSEQ multiplex PCR; TCRdb has only the in-frame clones, and not every one. That table furnishes V, J and clone size, whereas the DNA furnished D and trimming. The profile shows roughly 20,000 clones, roughly nine tenths of them singletons. V and J are TRBV28 and TRBJ2-1; tentative D call: TRBD2 (6 bases). Material for sequencing was peripheral blood. The source of this sequence is a human donor in a cohort sampled during active COVID-19. The CDR3 here is CASSSDLGLSSYNEQFF. Here the CDR3 DNA reads TGTGCCAGCAGTTCCGACTTGGGACTGAGCTCCTACAATGAGCAGTTCTTC.